This is a list of T cell receptor beta chains from one sample in a study of early T cells in non-severe SARS-CoV-2 infection. MiXCR was run by TCRdb on the 5' RACE reads, yielding one entry per CDR3 protein. The data contain roughly 67,000 distinct CDR3 sequences, 9% to 15% of them singletons. Sequencing was performed on whole blood. These receptors were collected from an adult who was a healthcare worker with PCR-confirmed SARS-CoV-2 infection or an uninfected control (not recorded which). CDR3s include the opening cysteine and the closing phenylalanine or tryptophan. The D gene is left open where the match is weak. Size values are once, few and many counts, or a class for expanded clones, and some rows have none.

clone size	J gene	V gene	D gene	CDR3 DNA	CDR3 protein
.	TRBJ2-5	TRBV20-1	TRBD2	TGCAGTGCTAGAGGGACTAGCGTTTCCGAGACCCAGTACTTC	CSARGTSVSETQYF
few	TRBJ2-7	TRBV7-9	.	TGTGCCAGCAGCTCAGGAGGGCGAAACTCCTACGAGCAGTACTTC	CASSSGGRNSYEQYF
many	TRBJ2-3	TRBV12-3/TRBV12-4	TRBD2	TGTGCCAGCAGTTTGGGACTAGCGGGTAGCACAGATACGCAGTATTTT	CASSLGLAGSTDTQYF
.	TRBJ2-1	TRBV7-6	.	TGTGCCAGCAGCCCAGGGGGGTCCTACAATGAGCAGTTCTTC	CASSPGGSYNEQFF
.	TRBJ1-6	TRBV30	.	TGTGCCTGGTCTCCCGCACAGACTTCACCCCTCCACTTT	CAWSPAQTSPLHF
few	TRBJ2-5	TRBV4-1	TRBD2	TGCGCCAGCAGCCCGGGACTAGCGGTCGAGACCCAGTACTTC	CASSPGLAVETQYF
few	TRBJ1-1	TRBV12-3/TRBV12-4	.	TGTGCCAGCAGGGACAGTATGAACACTGAAGCTTTCTTT	CASRDSMNTEAFF
few	TRBJ2-1	TRBV3-1	.	TGTGCCAGCAGCGAACGCAGCAGGGGGGGGACCTACAATGAGCAGTTCTTC	CASSERSRGGTYNEQFF
once	TRBJ1-1	TRBV7-8	.	TGTGCCAGCAGCAGACAAACAGAGATAAACACTGAAGCTTTCTTT	CASSRQTEINTEAFF
.	TRBJ1-2	TRBV27	TRBD1	TGTGCCAGCAGTTTAGGGACCGGGACAGGCTATGGCTACACCTTC	CASSLGTGTGYGYTF
few	TRBJ2-7	TRBV7-2	TRBD1	TGTGCCAGCAGCTTAAGGTGGCTGGACAGGTCCTCCTACGAGCAGTACTTC	CASSLRWLDRSSYEQYF
many	TRBJ1-2	TRBV7-9	TRBD1	TGTGCCAGCAGCCCACGGACAGGGGGCGCATCTTATGGCTACACCTTC	CASSPRTGGASYGYTF
.	TRBJ2-5	TRBV2	.	TGTGCCAGCAGTGTTGTCTCGTCCCAGTACTTC	CASSVVSSQYF
.	TRBJ2-7	TRBV20-1	.	TGCAGTGCAGCCCCCAGGGTCTCCTACGAGCAGTACTTC	CSAAPRVSYEQYF
few	TRBJ1-1	TRBV7-6	.	TGTGCCAGCAGCTTAGCGCCTGGAAGAGAAGCTTTCTTT	CASSLAPGREAFF
.	TRBJ1-6	TRBV21-1	.	TGTGCCAGCAGCAAGGGAGCTACAGGCGATTCACCCCTCCACTTT	CASSKGATGDSPLHF
many	TRBJ2-2	TRBV19	.	TGTGCCAGTAGTATTGGAGGTGATGGCAGCTACACCGGGGAGCTGTTTTTT	CASSIGGDGSYTGELFF
few	TRBJ2-5	TRBV7-9	TRBD1	TGTGCCAGCAGCCAATACCGGGACAGAGAAGAGACCCAGTACTTC	CASSQYRDREETQYF
many	TRBJ2-3	TRBV7-6	TRBD2	TGTGCCAGCAGCCCCGGACTAGCGGATACGCAGTATTTT	CASSPGLADTQYF
many	TRBJ2-2	TRBV15	.	TGTGCCACCAGCAGAGATCGGGGTTACACCGGGGAGCTGTTTTTT	CATSRDRGYTGELFF
few	TRBJ1-5	TRBV20-1	.	TGCAGTGCCTCTTCTCCCTGGTATAGCAATCAGCCCCAGCATTTT	CSASSPWYSNQPQHF
many	TRBJ1-1	TRBV29-1	.	TGCAGCGCCCGAAAGGGGAGCGACACTGAAGCTTTCTTT	CSARKGSDTEAFF